This entry features one T cell receptor beta chain sequence. Antigen: not known. The sample is drawn from a study of naive and memory T cell subsets. Study-level findings and limits: This RNA-based method may be sensitive to activation-related transcript changes.

A UMI-containing oligonucleotide was joined by 3' ligation to the TCR cDNA template. Adult healthy volunteers gave 2.5 ml peripheral blood for whole-blood RNA. Cells were not sorted; total RNA input targeted about 1 to 1000 ng. The SP2 primer and nested alpha and beta constant region primers amplified ligated cDNA in four rounds. MiXCR, applied by TCRdb to the 5' RACE reads, yields one record per CDR3 protein. The sample includes more than 55,000 distinct CDR3 sequences, under 10% of them seen just once. V lost 5 bases and J lost 4; bases outside the gene matches: 7. This CDR3 is built from 14 residues. CDR1 and CDR2 (germline): SEHNR, FQNEAQ (reference sequence).

This rearrangement joins TRBV7-9 to TRBJ1-1, with TRBD1 identical over 7 bases. This TCR was sampled from a female donor in good health. CDR3 in DNA: TGTGCCAGCAGCGATCGACAGGGTTCCACTGAAGCTTTCTTT. Amino acids: CASSDRQGSTEAFF.